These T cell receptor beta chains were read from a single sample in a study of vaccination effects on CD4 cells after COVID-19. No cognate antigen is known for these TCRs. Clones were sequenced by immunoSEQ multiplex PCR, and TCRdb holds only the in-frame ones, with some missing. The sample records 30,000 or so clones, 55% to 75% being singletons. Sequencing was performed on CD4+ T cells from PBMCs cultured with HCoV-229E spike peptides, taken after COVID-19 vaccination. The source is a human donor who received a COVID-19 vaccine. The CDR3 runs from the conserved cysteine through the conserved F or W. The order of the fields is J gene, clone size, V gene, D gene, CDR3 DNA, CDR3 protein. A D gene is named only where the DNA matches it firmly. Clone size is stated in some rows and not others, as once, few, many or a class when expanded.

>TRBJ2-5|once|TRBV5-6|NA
TGTGCCAGCAGCTCCCAACCAACAGTCCAAGAGACCCAGTACTTC
CASSSQPTVQETQYF
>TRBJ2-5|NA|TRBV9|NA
TGTGCCAGCAGCGTAGGTACGATCCAAGAGACCCAGTACTTC
CASSVGTIQETQYF
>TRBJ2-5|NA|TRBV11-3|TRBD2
TGTGCCAGCAGCCCATCTAGCGGGGGGGGTGAGACCCAGTACTTC
CASSPSSGGGETQYF
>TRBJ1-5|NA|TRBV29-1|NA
TGCAGCGTTAACAGGGAACGGGATAGCAATCAGCCCCAGCATTTT
CSVNRERDSNQPQHF
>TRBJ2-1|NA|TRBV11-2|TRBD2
TGTGCCAGCAGCTCCCCCGCCGGGGGGGCCTACAATGAGCAGTTCTTC
CASSSPAGGAYNEQFF
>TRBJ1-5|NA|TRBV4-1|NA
TGCGCCAGCAGCCAAGATGAAGGGGCAGGGAGCAATCAGCCCCAGCATTTT
CASSQDEGAGSNQPQHF
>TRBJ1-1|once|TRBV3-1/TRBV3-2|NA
TGTGCCAGCAGCCAGATCATGAACACTGAAGCTTTCTTT
CASSQIMNTEAFF
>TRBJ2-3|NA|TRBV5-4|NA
TGTGCCAGCAGCATACAGGGCACAGATACGCAGTATTTT
CASSIQGTDTQYF
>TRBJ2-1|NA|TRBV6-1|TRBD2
TGTGCCAGCAGTGAAGTAGGGCTAGCGGGAGAGGAGCAGTTCTTC
CASSEVGLAGEEQFF
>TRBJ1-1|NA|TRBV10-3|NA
TGTGCCATCAGTGACCCCGAGGGGCTTCGGGGGGTGAACACTGAAGCTTTCTTT
CAISDPEGLRGVNTEAFF
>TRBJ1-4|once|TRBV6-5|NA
TGTGCCAGCACTCTTTCAGACAGCCATTATGAAAAACTGTTTTTT
CASTLSDSHYEKLFF
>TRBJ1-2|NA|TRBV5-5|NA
TGTGCCAGCAGCTTGGATTCAGGTTGGGATGGCTACACCTTC
CASSLDSGWDGYTF
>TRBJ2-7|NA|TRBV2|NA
TGTGCCAGCACCGCCCTTACAGAGATACTCTTC
CASTALTEILF
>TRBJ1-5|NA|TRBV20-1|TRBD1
TGCAGTGCTAGTAGACAGGGCAGGGGTCAGCCCCAGCATTTT
CSASRQGRGQPQHF
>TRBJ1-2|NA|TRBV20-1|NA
TGCAGTGCTAGTATCAGGGAAGGCTACACCTTC
CSASIREGYTF
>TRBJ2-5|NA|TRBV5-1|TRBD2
TGCGCCAGCAGCTTGGGGCCGGGAGGAGAGACCCAGTACTTC
CASSLGPGGETQYF
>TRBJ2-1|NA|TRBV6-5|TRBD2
TGTGCCAGCAGACCTGCTAGCGGGGCTCAGTTCTTC
CASRPASGAQFF
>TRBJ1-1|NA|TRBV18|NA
TGTGCCAGCTCACCACGTCAGGGTCTGGGGGTGAACACTGAAGCTTTCTTT
CASSPRQGLGVNTEAFF
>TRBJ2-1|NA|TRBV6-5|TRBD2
TGTGCCAGCAGTTACTCAGGCGGGGGGAGGGTCGATGAGCAGTTCTTC
CASSYSGGGRVDEQFF
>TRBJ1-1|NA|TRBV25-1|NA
TGTGCCAGCAGTGAAAGGGGGGTTATGAACACTGAAGCTTTCTTT
CASSERGVMNTEAFF
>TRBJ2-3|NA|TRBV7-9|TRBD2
TGTGCCAGCAGCTTAACTAGCGGGAGCTCAGATACGCAGTATTTT
CASSLTSGSSDTQYF
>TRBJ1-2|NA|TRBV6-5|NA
TGTGCCAGCAGGGGGGGGTCCTATGGCTACACCTTC
CASRGGSYGYTF
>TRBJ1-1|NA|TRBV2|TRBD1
TGTGCCAGCTCGGAGGGGACAGGGGGACCGAACACTGAAGCTTTCTTT
CASSEGTGGPNTEAFF
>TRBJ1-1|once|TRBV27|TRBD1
TGTGCCAGCAGTTTAGGGACAGGGATGAACACTGAAGCTTTCTTT
CASSLGTGMNTEAFF
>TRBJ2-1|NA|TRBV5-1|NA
TGCGCCAGCAGCTTGACGGGGGCGCAATACAATGAGCAGTTCTTC
CASSLTGAQYNEQFF
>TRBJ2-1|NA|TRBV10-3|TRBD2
TGTGCCTCCAGGGTAGCGGGATCCTCCTACAATGAGCAGTTCTTC
CASRVAGSSYNEQFF
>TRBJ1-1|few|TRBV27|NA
TGTGCCAGCAGTTCCAGGGGAGGCGTCACTGAAGCTTTCTTT
CASSSRGGVTEAFF
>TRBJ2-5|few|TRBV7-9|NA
TGTGCCAGCAGCTTCGGAGTTCTCCAAGAGACCCAGTACTTC
CASSFGVLQETQYF
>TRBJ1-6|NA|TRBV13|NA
TGTGCCAGCAGCGGCCGCGGGACGTATCAGGATTCACCCCTCCACTTT
CASSGRGTYQDSPLHF
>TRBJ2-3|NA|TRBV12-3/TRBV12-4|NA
TGTGCCAGCAGCCTGCGCCATACGCAGTATTTT
CASSLRHTQYF
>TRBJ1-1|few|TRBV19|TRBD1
TGTGCCAGTAGTATTCCGGGACAGGGGAAACCTGAAGCTTTCTTT
CASSIPGQGKPEAFF
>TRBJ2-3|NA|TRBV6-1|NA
TGTGCCAGCAGTATGGAGGGAACGCAGTATTTT
CASSMEGTQYF
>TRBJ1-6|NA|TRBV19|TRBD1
TGTGCCAGTAGTCTCTACACAGGGGTTCGACATAATTCACCCCTCCACTTT
CASSLYTGVRHNSPLHF
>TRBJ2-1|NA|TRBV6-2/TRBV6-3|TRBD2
TGTGCCAGCAGTTCTGCCGAGCGGGGGGGCTCCTACAATGAGCAGTTCTTC
CASSSAERGGSYNEQFF
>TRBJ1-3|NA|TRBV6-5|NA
TGTGCCAGCAGTTACTCGACGACAGCGGGAAACACCATATATTTT
CASSYSTTAGNTIYF
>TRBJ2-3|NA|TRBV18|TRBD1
TGTGCCAGCTCCACAGGGGGGAAAACAGATACGCAGTATTTT
CASSTGGKTDTQYF
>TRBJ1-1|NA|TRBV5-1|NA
TGCGCCAGCAGCCCGGTGGTGCGGACTGAAGCTTTCTTT
CASSPVVRTEAFF
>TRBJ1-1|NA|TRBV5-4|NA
TGTGCCAGCAGCTTGTGGGGGGAGTGGGCACCTGGGGACACTGAAGCTTTCTTT
CASSLWGEWAPGDTEAFF
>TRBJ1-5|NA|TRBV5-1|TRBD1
TGCGCCAGCAGGAGGACAGGGGGCAGGAACCAGCCCCAGCATTTT
CASRRTGGRNQPQHF